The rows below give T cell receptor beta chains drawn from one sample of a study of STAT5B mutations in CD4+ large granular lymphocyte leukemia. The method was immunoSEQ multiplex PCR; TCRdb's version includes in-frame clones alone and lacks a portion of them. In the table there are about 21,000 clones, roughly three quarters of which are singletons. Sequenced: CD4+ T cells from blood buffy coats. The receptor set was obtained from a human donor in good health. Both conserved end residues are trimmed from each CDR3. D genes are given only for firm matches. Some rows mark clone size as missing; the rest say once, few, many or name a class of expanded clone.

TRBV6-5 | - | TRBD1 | ASSPRTGLYNEQF
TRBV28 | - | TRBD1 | ASSSNYPGQGGNTIY
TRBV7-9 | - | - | ASSLRDGTEAF
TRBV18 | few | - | ASSYDRNEQF
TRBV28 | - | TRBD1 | ASSRPGTGNYGYT
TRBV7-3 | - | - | ASSLGTPGYGYT
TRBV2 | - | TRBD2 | ASRGTSGAPGELF
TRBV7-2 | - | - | ASSFRELETQY
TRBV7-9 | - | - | ASSFGLGGETQY
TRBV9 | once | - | ASSKTSRTDTQY
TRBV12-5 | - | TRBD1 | ASGSDRGETQY
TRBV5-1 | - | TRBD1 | ASSLTGERTGELF
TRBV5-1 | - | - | ASSSTGGGNTIY
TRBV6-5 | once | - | ASSSVSGDQPQH
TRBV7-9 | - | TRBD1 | ASSLLLTGGTGELF
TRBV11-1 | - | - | ASTYGSRVEPQETQY
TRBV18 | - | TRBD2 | ASSPTLSGGYTDTQY
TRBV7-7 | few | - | ASSATGAGETQY
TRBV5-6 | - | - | ASSLSGGNQPQH
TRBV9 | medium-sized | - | ASSARTASTDTQY
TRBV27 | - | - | ASSPRDGGAAFPNNEQF
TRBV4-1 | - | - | ASSHILDEQF
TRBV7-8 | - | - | ASSLGPDSNTEAF
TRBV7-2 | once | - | ASSFTRYNEQF
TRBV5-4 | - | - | ASSPGAKRDGDGYT
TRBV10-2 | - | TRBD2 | ASRLAGTTYNEQF
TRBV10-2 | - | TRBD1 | ASTNGQGMSTDTQY
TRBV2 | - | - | ASFLGAAYEQY
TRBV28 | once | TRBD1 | ASRAIPQGTPYPAPYEQY
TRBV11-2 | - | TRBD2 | ASSLGLAGGGADTQY
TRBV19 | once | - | ASSPISGGLTQETQY
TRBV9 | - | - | ASSVDPGTDTQY
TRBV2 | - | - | ASKRKAQETQY
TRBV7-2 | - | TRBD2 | ASSLSGGIKEQY
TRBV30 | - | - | AWAPGANVLT
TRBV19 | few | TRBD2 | ASSIVTSAETQY
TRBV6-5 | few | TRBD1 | ASTLTGSQPQH
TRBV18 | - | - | ASSPEGTGELF
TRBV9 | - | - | ASSVAPWESTNEKLF
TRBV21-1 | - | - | ASSKVSLDRVSSGANVLT
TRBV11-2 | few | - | ASSLASGINQPQH
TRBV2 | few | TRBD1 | ASSGQGKEAF
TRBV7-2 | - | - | ASSLSQLGSQH
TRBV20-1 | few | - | SARIEEKLF
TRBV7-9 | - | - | ASSQGSVYEQY
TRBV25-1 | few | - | ASSGQGYGYT
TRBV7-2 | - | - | ASSLGFRGGGELF
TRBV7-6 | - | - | ASSLADYFSGNTIY
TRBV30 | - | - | AWSTRERDTQY